The subject of this entry is one T cell receptor beta chain. No antigen is known for it. Germline loops: CDR1 ENHRY, CDR2 SYGVKD. The CDR3 totals 15 residues. Trimming cost V 6 bases and J 3 bases; bases outside gene matches: 3. MiXCR, applied by TCRdb to the reads, yields one record per CDR3 protein. The sample lists around 140,000 distinct CDR3 sequences, about 31% occurring once. The sample belongs to a study of T cell repertoires in cytomegalovirus infection. Study context: Evidence of both CMV infection and a matching HLA type came from public TCR beta signatures.

Study-wide findings and caveats: In two of eight donors, the top clonotype was HLA-C-restricted CMV-specific. Individuals carrying CMV plus the relevant HLA were identified by cumulative frequency of public TCR beta families.

The sequenced sample was CD8+ T cells from cultured PBMCs, obtained from culture after CMV antigen stimulation. The receptor was isolated from a human donor in good health (CMV status not recorded). Some clones in this sample may be carry-over from other donors' samples. The chain is built from TRBV10-3 and TRBJ2-1; 12 bases fit TRBD1. The CDR3 reads CAISGTGGGYNEQFF. CDR3 nucleotides: TGTGCCATCAGCGGGACAGGGGGCGGCTACAATGAGCAGTTCTTC.